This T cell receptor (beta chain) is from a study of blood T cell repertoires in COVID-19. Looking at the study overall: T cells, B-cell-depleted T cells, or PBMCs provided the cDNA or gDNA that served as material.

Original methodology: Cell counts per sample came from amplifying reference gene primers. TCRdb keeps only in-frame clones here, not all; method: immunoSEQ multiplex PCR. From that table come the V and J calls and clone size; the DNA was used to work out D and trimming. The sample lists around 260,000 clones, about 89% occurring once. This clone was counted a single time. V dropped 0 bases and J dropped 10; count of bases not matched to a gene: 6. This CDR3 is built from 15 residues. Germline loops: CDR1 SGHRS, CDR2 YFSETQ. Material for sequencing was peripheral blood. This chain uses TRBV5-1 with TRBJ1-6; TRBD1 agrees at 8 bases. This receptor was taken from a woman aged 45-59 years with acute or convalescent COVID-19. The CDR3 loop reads CASSLAGQGRSPLHF. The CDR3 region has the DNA TGCGCCAGCAGCTTGGCCGGACAGGGTCGGTCACCCCTCCACTTT.